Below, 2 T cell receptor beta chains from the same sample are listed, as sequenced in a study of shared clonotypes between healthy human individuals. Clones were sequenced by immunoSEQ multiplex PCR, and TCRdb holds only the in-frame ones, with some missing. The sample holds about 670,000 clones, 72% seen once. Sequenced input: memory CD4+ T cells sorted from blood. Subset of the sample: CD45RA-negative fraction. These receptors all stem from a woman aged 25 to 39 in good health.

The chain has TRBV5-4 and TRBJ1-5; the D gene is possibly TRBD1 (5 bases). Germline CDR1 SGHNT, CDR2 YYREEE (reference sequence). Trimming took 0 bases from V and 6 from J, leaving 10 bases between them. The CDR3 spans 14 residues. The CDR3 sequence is CASSLGGAGQPQHF. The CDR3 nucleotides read TGTGCCAGCAGCTTGGGAGGGGCGGGTCAGCCCCAGCATTTT.

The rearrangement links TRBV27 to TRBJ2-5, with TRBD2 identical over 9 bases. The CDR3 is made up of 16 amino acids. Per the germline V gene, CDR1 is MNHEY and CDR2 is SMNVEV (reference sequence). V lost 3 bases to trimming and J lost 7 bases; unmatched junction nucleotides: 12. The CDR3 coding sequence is TGTGCCAGCAGTTTCAATGGACTAGCGTCAAGACGGACCCAGTACTTC. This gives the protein CASSFNGLASRRTQYF.